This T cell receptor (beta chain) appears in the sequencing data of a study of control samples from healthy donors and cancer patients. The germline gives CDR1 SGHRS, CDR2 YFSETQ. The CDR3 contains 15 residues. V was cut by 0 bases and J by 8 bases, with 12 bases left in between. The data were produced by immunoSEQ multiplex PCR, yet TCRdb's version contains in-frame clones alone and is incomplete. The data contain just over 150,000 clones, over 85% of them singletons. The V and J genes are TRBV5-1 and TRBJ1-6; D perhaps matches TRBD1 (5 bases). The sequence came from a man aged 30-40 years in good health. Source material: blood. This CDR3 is CASSLAYGGDSPLHF. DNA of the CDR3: TGCGCCAGCAGCTTGGCGTACGGGGGGGATTCACCCCTCCACTTT.